Presented here are 25 T cell receptor beta chains from one specimen sequenced in a study of vaccination effects on CD4 cells after COVID-19. TCRdb keeps only in-frame clones here, not all; method: immunoSEQ multiplex PCR. The sample has 84,000 or so clones; around four fifths are singletons. No antigen has been assigned to these receptors. Using viral peptide pools, the ViraFEST assay grew out antigen-specific CD4+ T cells prior to sequencing. Following 10 days of culture, CD4+ T cells were isolated. As their vaccination, participants received two doses of either BNT162b2 or mRNA-1273. Sequences were derived from CD4+ T cells from PBMCs cultured with HCoV-OC43 spike peptides, sampled after COVID-19 vaccination. Noted subset: HCoV-OC43 spike overlapping peptide pool stimulation. The receptors were gathered from a human donor who received a COVID-19 vaccine.

This chain joins TRBV6-5 and TRBJ2-7, with 7 bases matching TRBD1. CDR1 and CDR2 from the germline V gene are MNHEY and SVGAGI. V shed 5 bases, J shed 6 bases, and the junction held 4 bases outside the gene matches. The CDR3 extends over 12 amino acids. CDR3 DNA sequence: TGTGCCAGCAGTAACAGGGGTCGCGAGCAGTACGTC. Translating it yields CASSNRGREQYV.

This clone was seen only a few times. The V and J genes are TRBV6-4 and TRBJ2-5; possibly TRBD1 or TRBD2 for D (5 bases each). CDR1 is MRHNA, CDR2 SNTAGT, per germline. V shed 7 bases and J shed 1 base, with 16 bases lying between them. The CDR3 runs 15 residues. CDR3 sequence reads: CASTPSWGSQETQYF. In DNA, the CDR3 is TGTGCCAGCACCCCTTCTTGGGGGAGCCAAGAGACCCAGTACTTC.

J is TRBJ2-5 and V is TRBV4-1; D possibly corresponds to TRBD2 (6 bases). The CDR3 sequence is 14 residues long. V was cut by 0 bases and J by 3 bases, with 8 bases left in between. Germline V CDR1 and CDR2: MGHRA, YSYEKL. The CDR3 DNA is TGCGCCAGCAGCCAAGACGCGGGGAAAGAGACCCAGTACTTC. Residues: CASSQDAGKETQYF.

The chain carries TRBV21-1 and TRBJ1-3; the table's D call TRBD1 went unverified against the DNA. TRBV21-1 counts as a pseudogene. The CDR3 runs 12 residues. CDR3 bases: TGTGCCAGCACAGACTCTGGAAACACCATATATTTT. Its protein is CASTDSGNTIYF.

V gene TRBV18 combines with J gene TRBJ1-5, with no clear D. The germline V gene encodes CDR1 KGHSH and CDR2 LQKENI. The CDR3 length is 14 residues. The V and J ends lost 6 bases and 2 bases respectively, with 11 bases between them. The CDR3 DNA is TGTGCCAGCTCCGGGTCAGTGGGCAATCAGCCCCAGCATTTT. Translating gives CASSGSVGNQPQHF.

CDR3: CASSEFRGYSPLHF. In DNA, the CDR3 is TGTGCCAGCAGTGAATTTCGTGGGTATTCACCCCTCCACTTT. This chain joins TRBV2 and TRBJ1-6; D is uncertain. Per the germline V gene, CDR1 is SNHLY and CDR2 is FYNNEI. The CDR3 extends over 14 amino acids. V was shortened by 2 bases and J by 8 bases, with 10 bases between the two germline ends.

This chain connects TRBV5-4 to TRBJ1-1, with 9 bases that match TRBD1. V lost 4 bases, J lost 5 bases, and 9 bases stayed unmatched. The germline CDR1 and CDR2 sequences are SGHNT and YYREEE (reference sequence). The CDR3 totals 15 residues. For the CDR3, the DNA is TGTGCCAGCAGCACGGGGGGGACAGGGAGGACTGAAGCTTTCTTT. It is translated as CASSTGGTGRTEAFF. The whole variable domain, remainder taken from reference TRBV5-4 and TRBJ1-1, is ETGVTQSPTHLIKTRGQQVTLRCSSQSGHNTVSWYQQALGQGPQFIFQYYREEENGRGNFPPRFSGLQFPNYSSELNVNALELDDSALYLCASSTGGTGRTEAFFGQGTRLTVV.

The chain recombines TRBV27 with TRBJ2-3, with a weak D call TRBD1 (6 bases). CDR3 length: 15 residues. Deletions cut 2 bases from V and 2 bases from J, with 11 bases between. Germline CDR1 MNHEY, CDR2 SMNVEV (reference sequence). Written as DNA, the CDR3 is TGTGCCAGCAGTTTACTACAGGGATACACAGATACGCAGTATTTT. Translated, it gives CASSLLQGYTDTQYF.

V gene TRBV10-3 combines with J gene TRBJ2-7; D unresolved. Germline CDR1 ENHRY, CDR2 SYGVKD. This CDR3 comprises 14 residues. The V end was cut by 4 bases, the J end by 5 bases, with 15 bases between. CDR3 protein: CAISVAANAHEQYV. Written as DNA, the CDR3 is TGTGCCATCAGTGTTGCTGCCAACGCCCACGAGCAGTACGTC.

This chain's CDR3 is CASLRRAGGPNEQFF. The CDR3 nucleotides are TGTGCCAGCCTCCGGAGGGCGGGGGGACCTAATGAGCAGTTCTTC. The rearrangement links TRBV2 to TRBJ2-1, with 8 bases matching TRBD2. The CDR3 has 15 amino acids. Per the germline V gene, CDR1 is SNHLY and CDR2 is FYNNEI. The ends lost 8 bases at V and 7 bases at J; junction bases unmatched: 13.

This chain uses TRBV6-1 with TRBJ1-2, with 9 bases aligning to TRBD1. There are 20 residues in the CDR3. CDR1 and CDR2 from the germline V gene are MNHNS and SASEGT. V lost 4 bases, J lost 2 bases, and 20 bases stayed unmatched. DNA of the CDR3: TGTGCCAGCAGTGCGGGGACAGGGCGTGCACCCACCCATTCAAACTATGGCTACACCTTC. This gives the protein CASSAGTGRAPTHSNYGYTF.

This CDR3 is CASSGGIRQPQHF. DNA of the CDR3: TGTGCCAGCAGTGGAGGGATACGTCAGCCCCAGCATTTT. The chain joins TRBV12-3 or TRBV12-4 to TRBJ1-5; the D is unclear. CDR3 length: 13 residues. Trimming took 5 bases from V and 6 from J, leaving 11 bases between them.

The chain links TRBV18 to TRBJ2-1; D is possibly TRBD2 (6 bases). This CDR3 region has 14 residues. Germline CDR1 and CDR2: KGHSH and LQKENI. The ends were cut back, 6 bases at V and 5 bases at J, with 14 bases in the middle. The CDR3 is CASSIGAGNNEQFF. DNA of the CDR3: TGTGCCAGCTCGATAGGGGCGGGGAACAATGAGCAGTTCTTC.

The rearrangement uses TRBV24-1 and TRBJ1-5, with D perhaps matching TRBD1 (5 bases). Germline values: CDR1 KGHDR, CDR2 SFDVKD. CDR3 size: 16 residues. The V end lost 3 bases, the J end lost 0 bases, and 11 bases lay between the germline ends. CDR3 DNA sequence: TGTGCCACCAGTGATCGGGGGAGTTTTAGCAATCAGCCCCAGCATTTT. Its translation is CATSDRGSFSNQPQHF.

This clone occurred once. This rearrangement joins TRBV6-6 to TRBJ2-3; 11 bases align to TRBD2. Trimming cost V 5 bases and J 6 bases; bases outside gene matches: 13. The CDR3 is made up of 17 amino acids. CDR1 is MNHNY and CDR2 is SVGAGI in the germline V gene (reference sequence). The CDR3 loop reads CASSPGTLAGGLDTQYF. As DNA, the CDR3 is TGTGCCAGCAGTCCAGGGACTTTAGCGGGGGGGCTGGATACGCAGTATTTT.

This chain joins TRBV2 and TRBJ2-5; no clear D. The CDR3 runs 12 residues. Trimming pared 4 bases from V and 4 bases from J, leaving 7 bases between. Germline V gene data show CDR1 as SNHLY and CDR2 as FYNNEI. The CDR3 sequence: CASSVVGETQYF. As DNA, the CDR3 is TGTGCCAGCAGTGTCGTGGGAGAGACCCAGTACTTC.

The gene calls are TRBV19 and TRBJ2-3; a weak D match, TRBD1 (7 bases). The V gene's germline CDR1 is LNHDA and CDR2 SQIVND (reference sequence). This CDR3 comprises 17 residues. V lost 5 bases to trimming and J lost 0 bases, with 18 bases between them. This chain's CDR3 is CASSGGGGHPSTDTQYF. For the CDR3, the DNA is TGTGCCAGTAGTGGAGGGGGCGGACATCCTAGCACAGATACGCAGTATTTT.

The chain uses TRBV19 and TRBJ1-2; 10 bases are shared with TRBD1. The length of the CDR3 is 14 residues. J gave up 4 bases and V 6 bases, and 5 bases lay outside the gene matches. Germline CDR1 LNHDA, CDR2 SQIVND (reference sequence). CDR3 nucleotide sequence: TGTGCCAGTAGCAGGGACAGGGGTACCTATGGCTACACCTTC. Protein product: CASSRDRGTYGYTF.

The rearrangement joins TRBV11-2 to TRBJ2-7; 8 bases map to TRBD2. Germline V lookup: CDR1 SGHAT, CDR2 FQNNGV. V was clipped by 3 bases and J by 0 bases; unmatched bases: 13. CDR3 length: 18 amino acids. CDR3 DNA: TGTGCCAGCAGCTTCCCCTGGGGGGGCGGGGGGTCCTCCTACGAGCAGTACGTC. The encoded protein is CASSFPWGGGGSSYEQYV.

The chain couples TRBV4-3 to TRBJ1-2; no firm D call. Germline V gene lookup returns CDR1 LGHNA and CDR2 YSLEER. The CDR3 extends over 15 amino acids. V lost 0 bases and J 6 bases, leaving 14 bases between the germline ends. The CDR3 DNA is TGCGCCAGCAGCCAAGATGGCAGGAATCCACATGGCTACACCTTC. It is translated as CASSQDGRNPHGYTF.

The rearrangement joins TRBV28 to TRBJ2-1, with 9 bases matching TRBD2. The CDR3 is made up of 14 amino acids. V lost 7 bases, J lost 9 bases, and 10 bases stayed unmatched. In germline, CDR1 is MDHEN, CDR2 SYDVKM. For the CDR3, the DNA is TGTGCCAGCATACTCAGCGGGGGGCGGAGTGAGCAGTTCTTC. Protein: CASILSGGRSEQFF.

The genes are TRBV28 and TRBJ1-6; unclear D gene. The V end was cut by 7 bases, the J end by 0 bases, with 10 bases between. CDR3 length: 15 residues. CDR1 and CDR2 (germline): MDHEN, SYDVKM. CDR3 protein: CASTLPGSYNSPLHF. The CDR3 DNA follows: TGTGCCAGCACCCTCCCAGGCTCCTATAATTCACCCCTCCACTTT.

This clone has more than one count but fewer than ten. The V call is TRBV5-1, the J call TRBJ1-3; D not certain. Between the trimmed V and J ends, which lost 0 bases and 0 bases, there was a span of 7 bases. The length of the CDR3 is 15 residues. CDR1 and CDR2 (germline): SGHRS, YFSETQ. CDR3 sequence (DNA): TGCGCCAGCAGCTTGGGAGGTAACTCTGGAAACACCATATATTTT. Translating gives CASSLGGNSGNTIYF.

The rearrangement links TRBV7-3 to TRBJ2-5; 10 bases line up with TRBD2. Per germline, CDR1 SGHTA and CDR2 FQGTGA. The CDR3 covers 16 residues. The V segment lost 0 bases and the J segment 4 bases; nucleotides outside the gene matches: 5. CDR3 sequence reads: CASSLTIAGGLETQYF. The CDR3, as DNA: TGTGCCAGCAGCTTAACGATAGCGGGGGGTTTAGAGACCCAGTACTTC. Complete variable domain (other parts from reference TRBV7-3 and TRBJ2-5): GAGVSQTPSNKVTEKGKYVELRCDPISGHTALYWYRQSLGQGPEFLIYFQGTGAADDSGLPNDRFFAVRPEGSVSTLKIQRTERGDSAVYLCASSLTIAGGLETQYFGPGTRLLVL.

The CDR3, as DNA: TGTGCCAGCAGAACCGACAGGGATATCAACTACGAGCAGTACGTC. It encodes CASRTDRDINYEQYV. V gene TRBV5-5 combines with J gene TRBJ2-7, with TRBD1 matching 7 bases. Germline CDR1 reads SGHKS; CDR2 reads YYEKEE (reference sequence). The V and J ends lost 5 bases and 3 bases, in that order; junction bases with no gene match: 11. The CDR3 contains 15 residues.